The 5 T cell receptor beta chains presented below share a single source sample, sequenced in a study of blood T cells in healthy people across ages. A second PCR of roughly 7 to 11 cycles used a sample-barcoded 5' primer and a J-beta primer mix. Each CDR3 protein is one row after TCRdb ran MiXCR on the 5' RACE reads. The table includes some 1.7 million distinct CDR3 sequences, under 30% detected once. Sequenced input: blood. These receptors were collected from a woman aged 30 to 39 in good health.

The V call is TRBV29-1, the J call TRBJ1-1; no clear D. Trimming shortened V by 5 bases and J by 1 base, and 8 bases separated the two germline ends. Germline assignment: CDR1 SQVTM and CDR2 ANQGSEA. The CDR3 runs to 12 residues. DNA for the CDR3: TGCAGCGTTAAACACGGGAACACTGAAGCTTTCTTT. Protein product: CSVKHGNTEAFF.

Points on this clonotype: A single base separates this from a much larger clone, so it may be a read error. The chain is built from TRBV5-5 and TRBJ1-4; 7 bases align to TRBD1. Germline V gene sequence: CDR1 SGHKS, CDR2 YYEKEE (reference sequence). The J segment lost 2 bases and the V segment lost 3 bases, leaving 7 bases of the junction unmatched. The CDR3 length is 16 residues. The CDR3 coding sequence is TGTGCCAGCAGCTCGGGACAGAGGGTGACTAATGAAAAACTGTTTTTT. This translates into CASSSGQRVTNEKLFF.

This clonotype was observed a handful of times. V gene TRBV12-3 or TRBV12-4 combines with J gene TRBJ2-7; 8 bases align to TRBD1. The CDR3 is 14 residues long. Trimming cost V 6 bases and J 2 bases; bases outside gene matches: 6. The CDR3 loop reads CASSRTGFPYEQYF. The DNA for the CDR3 is TGTGCCAGCAGCAGGACAGGGTTTCCCTACGAGCAGTACTTC.

This sequence joins TRBV4-2 and TRBJ1-2, with D uncertain. Germline CDR1 is LGHNA and CDR2 is YNFKEQ. Trimming removed 0 bases at V and 4 bases at J, with 12 bases between. The CDR3 runs 15 residues. CDR3 DNA: TGTGCCAGCAGCCAAGAAGGACGGGAGGGCTATGGCTACACCTTC. Residues: CASSQEGREGYGYTF.

The gene calls are TRBV18 and TRBJ2-5, with D tentatively TRBD1 (6 bases). Trimming removed 3 bases from V and 5 bases from J, with 16 bases in between. This CDR3 contains 15 residues. Germline V gene data show CDR1 as KGHSH and CDR2 as LQKENI. This CDR3 is CASSPLMGAGETQYF. The DNA for the CDR3 is TGTGCCAGCTCACCCCTGATGGGGGCCGGTGAGACCCAGTACTTC.